These 15 T cell receptor beta chains share one sample of origin, sequenced in a study of human T cells and chemical hapten exposure. A single record per CDR3 protein comes from TCRdb applying MiXCR to the RACE reads. The sample shows about 97,000 distinct CDR3 sequences, roughly 27% of them seen only once. Time point specified: patch test 3, about 24 weeks after DPC sensitization. Treatment in this sample: therapeutic diphenylcyclopropenone sensitization with weekly scalp DPC. The sample was whole blood, taken in connection with sensitization to the hapten diphenylcyclopropenone (DPC). Every receptor here comes from a man aged 35 to 55 with alopecia areata. Some clones in this sample may be carry-over from other donors' samples.

The CDR3 DNA follows: TGTGCCAGCAGCTTAGGACAGGACCAAGAGACCCAGTACTTC. Protein: CASSLGQDQETQYF. The gene calls are TRBV7-7 and TRBJ2-5, with TRBD1 as a possible D gene (6 bases). Germline V CDR1 and CDR2: SSHAT, FNYEAQ (reference sequence). The V and J ends lost 1 base and 0 bases respectively, with 6 bases between them. The CDR3 has 14 amino acids.

Many counts were recorded for this clonotype. The CDR3 spells CARGQGGLFGTEAFF. CDR3 nucleotides: TGTGCCAGAGGACAGGGTGGGTTATTCGGGACTGAAGCTTTCTTT. V is TRBV2 and J is TRBJ1-1, with 8 bases matching TRBD1. The J segment lost 5 bases and the V segment lost 9 bases, leaving 14 bases of the junction unmatched. Germline CDR1 SNHLY, CDR2 FYNNEI. The CDR3 runs to 15 residues.

The table lists this clonotype with a count of one. This chain connects TRBV6-5 to TRBJ1-1, with D perhaps TRBD1 (6 bases). The CDR3 runs to 13 residues. Trimming cost V 2 bases and J 5 bases, with 9 bases left between them. The germline gives CDR1 MNHEY, CDR2 SVGAGI. The CDR3 nucleotides read TGTGCCAGCAGTTACCAACAGGGAACTGAAGCTTTCTTT. This gives the protein CASSYQQGTEAFF.

J is TRBJ2-7 and V is TRBV5-5; a possible D gene is TRBD1 (5 bases). The V end was cut by 0 bases, the J end by 1 base, with 11 bases between. Germline values: CDR1 SGHKS, CDR2 YYEKEE (reference sequence). The CDR3 is 15 residues long. CDR3 in DNA: TGTGCCAGCAGCTTGGTAACAGGAAGATCCTACGAGCAGTACTTC. This sequence encodes CASSLVTGRSYEQYF.

Note on this clonotype: One junction end disagrees with the germline gene, perhaps due to a read error. V and J are TRBV6-1 and TRBJ1-4; D not resolved. Germline-derived CDR1 and CDR2 are MNHNS and SASEGT. This CDR3 is built from 11 residues. CDR3 residues: CASSEEWSLFF. The CDR3 bases are TGTGCCAGCAGTGAAGAGTGGAGCCTGTTCTTT.

This sequence joins TRBV18 and TRBJ2-3; D gene uncertain. Germline V gene sequence: CDR1 KGHSH, CDR2 LQKENI. V was cut by 6 bases and J by 0 bases, with 10 bases left in between. The CDR3 length is 14 residues. CDR3: CASSPDLSTDTQYF. The CDR3, as DNA: TGTGCCAGCTCCCCGGATCTTAGCACAGATACGCAGTATTTT.

The CDR3: CSVAQGGGETQYF. For the CDR3, the DNA is TGCAGCGTTGCACAGGGGGGGGGAGAGACCCAGTACTTC. The rearrangement joins TRBV29-1 to TRBJ2-5, with D possibly TRBD1 on 8 matching bases. V gave up 4 bases and J gave up 4 bases, with 13 bases separating them. Germline-derived CDR1 and CDR2 are SQVTM and ANQGSEA. The CDR3 extends over 13 amino acids.

Written as DNA, the CDR3 is TGTGCCAGCAGGGCGGGACTAGCGGGAGTAGGCGAGCAGTACTTC. It translates to CASRAGLAGVGEQYF. The gene calls are TRBV12-3 or TRBV12-4 and TRBJ2-7; TRBD2 matches 14 bases. V trimming: 6 bases; J trimming: 6 bases; junction bases outside the gene matches: 7. The length of the CDR3 is 15 residues.

This clonotype came up a few times. The rearrangement joins TRBV12-3 or TRBV12-4 to TRBJ1-6; D gene unclear. The CDR3 consists of 15 residues. Trimming removed 3 bases at V and 0 bases at J, with 6 bases between. The CDR3 reads CASSFQSSYNSPLHF. Here the CDR3 DNA reads TGTGCCAGCAGTTTCCAGAGCTCCTATAATTCACCCCTCCACTTT.

The gene calls are TRBV7-9 and TRBJ2-5; D perhaps matches TRBD2 (6 bases). With 1 base removed from V and 3 bases from J, the gap between germline ends came to 9 bases. The CDR3 runs to 14 residues. Germline lookup yields CDR1 SEHNR and CDR2 FQNEAQ (reference sequence). The CDR3 here is CASSLVRREETQYF. CDR3 bases: TGTGCCAGCAGCTTAGTGAGGAGGGAAGAGACCCAGTACTTC.

This clonotype was counted between two and nine times. This rearrangement joins TRBV28 to TRBJ2-5; a possible D gene is TRBD1 (6 bases). Germline values: CDR1 MDHEN, CDR2 SYDVKM. Between the trimmed V and J ends, which lost 3 bases and 6 bases, there was a span of 14 bases. The CDR3 is 14 residues long. DNA of the CDR3: TGTGCCAGCAGTTTGGGGGCCCGTGGACAGACCCAGTACTTC. Its translation: CASSLGARGQTQYF.

This chain uses TRBV20-1 with TRBJ2-3; maybe TRBD1 (5 bases). This CDR3 has 15 residues. Germline assignment: CDR1 DFQATT and CDR2 SNEGSKA (reference sequence). Trimming pared 3 bases from V and 1 base from J, leaving 14 bases between. In DNA form, the CDR3 reads TGCAGTGCTAGTGTTCCAGGGATCTGCACAGATACGCAGTATTTT. It codes for CSASVPGICTDTQYF.

The J gene is TRBJ2-7, the V gene TRBV4-3, with 7 bases aligning to TRBD1. This CDR3 region has 15 residues. V lost 2 bases and J lost 3; bases outside the gene matches: 7. Germline CDR1 LGHNA, CDR2 YSLEER. The CDR3 reads CASSQLGTAFYEQYF. For the CDR3, the DNA is TGCGCCAGCAGCCAACTTGGGACAGCTTTCTACGAGCAGTACTTC.

This clonotype was found a few times. V gene TRBV20-1 combines with J gene TRBJ2-7, with D perhaps matching TRBD1 (5 bases). Germline loops: CDR1 DFQATT, CDR2 SNEGSKA (reference sequence). The CDR3 spans 13 residues. The V and J ends lost 1 base and 3 bases respectively, with 10 bases between them. The CDR3 loop is CSARAPDSYEQYF. CDR3 sequence (DNA): TGCAGTGCTAGAGCCCCAGACAGCTACGAGCAGTACTTC.

The chain uses TRBV2 and TRBJ1-3, with 7 bases fitting TRBD1. CDR3 length: 15 residues. The germline V gene has CDR1 SNHLY and CDR2 FYNNEI. With V trimmed by 7 bases and J by 5 bases, 11 bases remained unmatched. The CDR3 DNA is TGTGCCAGCACCCCAGAAAGGGGGCCAAGAAACACCATATATTTT. It specifies CASTPERGPRNTIYF.